Listed here is a single T cell receptor beta chain. Its specificity is not known. PCR involved 60 Vbeta and 13 Jbeta primers. TCRdb's table, derived via immunoSEQ multiplex PCR, lists solely in-frame clones and lacks some. The sample records 210,000 or so clones, approximately 80% being singletons. Germline lookup yields CDR1 SGHRS and CDR2 YFSETQ. V gave up 5 bases and J gave up 1 base, with 15 bases separating them. The CDR3 length is 15 residues. These data originate in a study of cytomegalovirus exposure and HLA in healthy donors. Overall study findings and caveats: Confirmation in vitro established that three CMV-associated chains were specific for CMV antigens. Presence/absence analyses assumed roughly uniform sequencing depth across donors.

This chain joins TRBV5-1 and TRBJ1-2; possibly TRBD1 for D (6 bases). The TCR was taken from a girl under 18 in good health and CMV-seronegative. What was sequenced was PBMCs. The CDR3 region has the DNA TGCGCCAGCAGACAAACGGACAGTCTTAACTATGGCTACACCTTC. This encodes CASRQTDSLNYGYTF.